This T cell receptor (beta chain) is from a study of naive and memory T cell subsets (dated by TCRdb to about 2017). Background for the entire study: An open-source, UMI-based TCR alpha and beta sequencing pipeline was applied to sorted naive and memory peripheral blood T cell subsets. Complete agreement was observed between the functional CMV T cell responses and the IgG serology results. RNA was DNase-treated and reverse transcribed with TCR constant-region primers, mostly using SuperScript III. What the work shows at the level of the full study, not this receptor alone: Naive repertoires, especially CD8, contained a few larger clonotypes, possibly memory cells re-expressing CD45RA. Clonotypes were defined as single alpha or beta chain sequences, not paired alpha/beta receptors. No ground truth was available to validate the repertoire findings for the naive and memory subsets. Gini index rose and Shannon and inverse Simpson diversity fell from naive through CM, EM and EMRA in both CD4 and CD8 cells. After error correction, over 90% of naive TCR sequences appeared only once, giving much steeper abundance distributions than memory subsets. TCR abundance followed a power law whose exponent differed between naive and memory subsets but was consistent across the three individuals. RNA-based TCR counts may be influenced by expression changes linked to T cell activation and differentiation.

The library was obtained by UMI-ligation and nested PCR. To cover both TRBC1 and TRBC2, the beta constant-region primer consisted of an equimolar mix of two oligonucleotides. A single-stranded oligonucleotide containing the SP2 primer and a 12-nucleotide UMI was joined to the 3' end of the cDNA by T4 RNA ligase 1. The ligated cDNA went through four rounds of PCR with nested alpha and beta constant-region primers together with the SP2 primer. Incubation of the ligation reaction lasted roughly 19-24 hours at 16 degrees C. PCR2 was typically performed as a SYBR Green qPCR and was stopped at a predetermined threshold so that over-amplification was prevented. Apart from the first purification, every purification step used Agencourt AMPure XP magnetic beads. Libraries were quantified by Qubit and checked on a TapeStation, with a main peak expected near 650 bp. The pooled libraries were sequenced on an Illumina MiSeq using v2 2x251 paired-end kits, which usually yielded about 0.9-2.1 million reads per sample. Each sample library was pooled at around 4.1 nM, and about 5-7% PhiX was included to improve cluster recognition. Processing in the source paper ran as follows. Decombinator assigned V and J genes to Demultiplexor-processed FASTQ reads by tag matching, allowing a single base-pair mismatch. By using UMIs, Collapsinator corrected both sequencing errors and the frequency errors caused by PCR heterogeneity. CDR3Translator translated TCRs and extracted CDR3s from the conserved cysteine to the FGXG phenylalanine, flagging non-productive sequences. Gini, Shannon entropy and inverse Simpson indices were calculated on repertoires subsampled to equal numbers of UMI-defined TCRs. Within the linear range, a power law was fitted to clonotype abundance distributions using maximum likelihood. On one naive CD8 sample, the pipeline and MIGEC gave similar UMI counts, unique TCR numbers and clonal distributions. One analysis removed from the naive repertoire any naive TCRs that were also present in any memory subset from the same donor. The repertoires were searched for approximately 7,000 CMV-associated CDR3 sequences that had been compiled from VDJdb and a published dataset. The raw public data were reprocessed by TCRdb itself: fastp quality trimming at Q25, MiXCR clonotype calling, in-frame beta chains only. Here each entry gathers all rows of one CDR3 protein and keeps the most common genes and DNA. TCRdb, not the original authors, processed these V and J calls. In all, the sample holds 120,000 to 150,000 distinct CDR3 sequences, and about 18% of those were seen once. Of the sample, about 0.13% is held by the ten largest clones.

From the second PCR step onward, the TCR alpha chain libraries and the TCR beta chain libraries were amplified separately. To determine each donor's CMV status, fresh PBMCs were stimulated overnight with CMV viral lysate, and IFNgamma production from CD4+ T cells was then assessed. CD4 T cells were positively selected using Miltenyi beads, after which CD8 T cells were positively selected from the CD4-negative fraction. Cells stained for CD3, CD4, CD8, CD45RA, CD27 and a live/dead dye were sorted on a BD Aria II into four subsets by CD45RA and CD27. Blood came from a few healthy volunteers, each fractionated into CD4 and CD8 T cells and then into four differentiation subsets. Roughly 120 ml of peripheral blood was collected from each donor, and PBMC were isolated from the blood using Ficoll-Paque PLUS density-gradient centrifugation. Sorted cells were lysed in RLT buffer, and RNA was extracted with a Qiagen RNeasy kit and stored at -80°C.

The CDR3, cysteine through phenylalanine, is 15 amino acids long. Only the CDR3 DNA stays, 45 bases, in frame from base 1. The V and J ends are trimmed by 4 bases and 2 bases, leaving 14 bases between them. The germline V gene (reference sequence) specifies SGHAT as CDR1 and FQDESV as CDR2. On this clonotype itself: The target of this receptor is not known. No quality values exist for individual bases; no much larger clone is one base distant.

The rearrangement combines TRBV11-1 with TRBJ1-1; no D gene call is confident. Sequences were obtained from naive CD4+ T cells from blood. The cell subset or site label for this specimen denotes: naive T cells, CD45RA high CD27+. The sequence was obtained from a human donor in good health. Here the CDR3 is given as CASSSTPPLNTEAFF. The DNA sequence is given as TGTGCCAGCAGCTCGACCCCCCCCTTAAACACTGAAGCTTTCTTT.